The 10 T cell receptor beta chains reported below all come from one sample, sequenced in a study of cytomegalovirus exposure and HLA in healthy donors. TCRdb's table, derived via immunoSEQ multiplex PCR, lists solely in-frame clones and lacks some. This sample has about 170,000 clones, with roughly 91% found just once. Sequencing was carried out using PBMCs. All receptors come from a man between 18 and 35 years old in good health and CMV-seropositive.

The J gene is TRBJ1-2, the V gene TRBV28; 7 bases agree with TRBD1. With V trimmed by 6 bases and J by 8 bases, 18 bases remained unmatched. The CDR3 has 16 residues. CDR1 MDHEN and CDR2 SYDVKM come from the germline V gene. CDR3 protein: CASRTPAVGQTGGYTF. The CDR3 region has the DNA TGTGCCAGCAGAACCCCCGCCGTGGGACAGACCGGGGGCTACACCTTC.

The chain has TRBV14 and TRBJ1-2; 8 nucleotides line up with TRBD1. The CDR3 consists of 14 residues. V shed 3 bases and J 2 bases; nucleotides not matched to a gene: 2. Per the germline V gene, CDR1 is SGHDN and CDR2 is FVKESK. The CDR3 DNA follows: TGTGCCAGCAGCCAGACAGGGGAAAACTATGGCTACACCTTC. It is translated as CASSQTGENYGYTF.

In its sample, this clone was seen once. The V call is TRBV4-1, the J call TRBJ1-2, with 7 bases that match TRBD1. V dropped 0 bases and J dropped 3; count of bases not matched to a gene: 4. CDR3 length: 15 residues. Germline assignment: CDR1 MGHRA and CDR2 YSYEKL. In nucleotides, the CDR3 is TGCGCCAGCAGCCAAGAGAAGGGACAGCACTATGGCTACACCTTC. Encoded protein: CASSQEKGQHYGYTF.

The V call is TRBV19, the J call TRBJ2-7, with TRBD2 identical over 11 bases. V trimming: 5 bases; J trimming: 4 bases; junction bases outside the gene matches: 7. Germline assignment: CDR1 LNHDA and CDR2 SQIVND (reference sequence). This CDR3 spans 15 amino acids. The CDR3 protein is CASSLHSGRGYEQYF. The DNA for the CDR3 is TGTGCCAGTAGTCTCCATAGCGGGAGGGGGTACGAGCAGTACTTC.

The chain combines TRBV27 with TRBJ2-2; a possible D gene is TRBD1 (5 bases). The CDR3 length is 14 residues. The germline CDR1 and CDR2 sequences are MNHEY and SMNVEV (reference sequence). The germline V and J ends were trimmed by 6 bases and 5 bases, with 13 bases remaining between them. The CDR3 coding sequence is TGTGCCAGCAGGGCCTTTAGGGGAACCGGGGAGCTGTTTTTT. Protein product: CASRAFRGTGELFF.

This chain connects TRBV19 to TRBJ1-2; D is uncertain. Per the germline V gene, CDR1 is LNHDA and CDR2 is SQIVND (reference sequence). The CDR3 length is 12 residues. V lost 7 bases to trimming and J lost 4 bases, with 10 bases between them. The CDR3 sequence is CASNDGIYGYTF. CDR3 sequence (DNA): TGTGCCAGTAACGACGGGATCTATGGCTACACCTTC. Using reference TRBV19 and TRBJ1-2 for the parts outside the CDR3, the full variable domain is DGGITQSPKYLFRKEGQNVTLSCEQNLNHDAMYWYRQDPGQGLRLIYYSQIVNDFQKGDIAEGYSVSREKKESFPLTVTSAQKNPTAFYLCASNDGIYGYTFGSGTRLTVV.

This chain uses TRBV18 with TRBJ2-3; 9 bases fit TRBD1. The CDR3 has 15 amino acids. Trimming took 0 bases from V and 6 from J; bases not matched to a gene: 4. Germline V CDR1 and CDR2: KGHSH, LQKENI. CDR3 DNA sequence: TGTGCCAGCTCACCACCGGGACAGGGTTGGGATACGCAGTATTTT. This translates into CASSPPGQGWDTQYF.

The chain carries TRBV6-1 and TRBJ1-1; the match to TRBD1 covers 9 bases. Germline CDR1 reads MNHNS; CDR2 reads SASEGT. J lost 0 bases, V lost 8 bases, and 7 bases had no gene match. This CDR3 is built from 15 residues. The CDR3 DNA reads as TGTGCCAGCGGGAGGACAGGGGTCATGAACACTGAAGCTTTCTTT. Protein product: CASGRTGVMNTEAFF.

In nucleotides, the CDR3 is TGCAGCGCCAAAGGGGTAGGGTACGAGCAGTACTTC. It specifies CSAKGVGYEQYF. The rearrangement uses TRBV29-1 and TRBJ2-7; weak D call: TRBD1 (5 bases). Germline V CDR1 and CDR2: SQVTM, ANQGSEA. The CDR3 is made up of 12 amino acids. Trimming stripped 7 bases from V and 4 bases from J, with 14 bases between.

A single count supports this clone. V usage is TRBV9 and J usage is TRBJ2-7; 8 bases are a match to TRBD2. V gave up 1 base and J gave up 6 bases; unmatched junction bases: 9. CDR3 length: 15 residues. In germline, CDR1 is SGDLS, CDR2 YYNGEE. The CDR3 sequence: CASSVPSGRNSEQYF. CDR3 coding DNA: TGTGCCAGCAGCGTACCGAGCGGGAGAAACTCCGAGCAGTACTTC. Complete variable domain (other parts from reference TRBV9 and TRBJ2-7): DSGVTQTPKHLITATGQRVTLRCSPRSGDLSVYWYQQSLDQGLQFLIQYYNGEERAKGNILERFSAQQFPDLHSELNLSSLELGDSALYFCASSVPSGRNSEQYFGPGTRLTVT.